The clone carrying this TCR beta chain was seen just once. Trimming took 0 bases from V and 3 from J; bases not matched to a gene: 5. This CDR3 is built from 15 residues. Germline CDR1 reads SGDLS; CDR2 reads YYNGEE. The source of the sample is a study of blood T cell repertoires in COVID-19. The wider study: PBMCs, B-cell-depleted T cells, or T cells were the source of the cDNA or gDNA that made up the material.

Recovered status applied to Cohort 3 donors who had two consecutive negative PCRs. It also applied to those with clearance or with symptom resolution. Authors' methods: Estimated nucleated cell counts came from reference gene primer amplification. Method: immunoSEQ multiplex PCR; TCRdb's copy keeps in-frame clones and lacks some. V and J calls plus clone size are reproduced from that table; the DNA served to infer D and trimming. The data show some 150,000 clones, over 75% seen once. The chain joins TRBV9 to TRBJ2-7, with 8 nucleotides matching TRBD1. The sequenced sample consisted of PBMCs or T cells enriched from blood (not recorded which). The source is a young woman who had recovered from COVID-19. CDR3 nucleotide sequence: TGTGCCAGCAGCGTAGCCGACAGGGGTATCTACGAGCAGTACTTC. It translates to CASSVADRGIYEQYF.